A selection of T cell receptor beta chains follows, all from one sample in a study of T-cell memory formation after mild COVID-19. TCRdb processed the 5' RACE reads anew with MiXCR; each CDR3 protein has one entry. The repertoire holds 380,000 or so distinct CDR3 sequences, over 13% seen once, with around 21% in the top ten. The specimen sequenced was PBMCs or a T cell subset sorted from them (not recorded which). The receptors were sampled from a man aged 18 to 30 who had mild COVID-19 (a few samples of this study predate the infection). Cell type and time point are not known. CDR3s include the opening cysteine and the closing phenylalanine or tryptophan. Each record gives: V gene, D gene, clone size, J gene, CDR3 DNA, CDR3 protein. A D gene is named only where the DNA matches it firmly. Some rows have no size entry. The others give once, few or many, or a class for an expanded clone.

>TRBV5-1|TRBD1|few|TRBJ1-4
TGCGCCAGCAGCTTGGCAGGGGGCGCGGGGATTGAAAAACTGTTTTTT
CASSLAGGAGIEKLFF
>TRBV4-3|TRBD1|few|TRBJ1-2
TGCGCCAGCAGCCAAGGACAGGGAATCGGCTATGGCTACACCTTC
CASSQGQGIGYGYTF
>TRBV7-3|NA|NA|TRBJ2-2
TGTGCCAGCAGCTCACAGGGTAACCGGGAGCTGTTTTTT
CASSSQGNRELFF
>TRBV27|TRBD2|NA|TRBJ2-7
TGTGCCAGCAGTTTAGTGGGGACTAGCGGGAGGGCCTCCTACGAGCAGTACTTC
CASSLVGTSGRASYEQYF
>TRBV7-9|TRBD1|NA|TRBJ2-7
TGTGCCAGCAGCCGACGAGAAGGCGCTCAGGGGGACGAGCAGTACTTC
CASSRREGAQGDEQYF
>TRBV5-1|TRBD1|few|TRBJ1-4
TGCGCCAGCAGCTGGGGACAGGGAGAAGGAGAAAAACTGTTTTTT
CASSWGQGEGEKLFF
>TRBV12-3/TRBV12-4|NA|few|TRBJ2-1
TGTGCCAGCAGTACATCAAATGAGCAGTTCTTC
CASSTSNEQFF
>TRBV18|NA|many|TRBJ1-1
TGTGCCAGCTCACGACCGAACACTGAAGCTTTCTTT
CASSRPNTEAFF
>TRBV6-2/TRBV6-3|NA|NA|TRBJ2-2
TGTGCCATCTTAAGGGACACCGGGGAGCTGTTTTTT
CAILRDTGELFF
>TRBV19|NA|NA|TRBJ1-6
TGTGCCAGTAGTTTCAGGATGGATTCACCCCTCCACTTT
CASSFRMDSPLHF
>TRBV24-1|TRBD2|few|TRBJ2-3
TGTGCCACCAGTGCGGCGGGGGGCATAGATACGCAGTATTTT
CATSAAGGIDTQYF
>TRBV3-1|NA|many|TRBJ2-3
TGTGCCAGCAGCCAGGAAATCACAGATACGCAGTATTTT
CASSQEITDTQYF
>TRBV20-1|TRBD2|NA|TRBJ2-1
TGCAGTGCTAGAGTCCTAGCGGGGAATGAGCAGTTCTTC
CSARVLAGNEQFF
>TRBV29-1|TRBD2|NA|TRBJ2-3
TGCAGCGTTGTTAGCGGGGGTCCCTCAGATACGCAGTATTTT
CSVVSGGPSDTQYF
>TRBV7-2|NA|many|TRBJ2-2
TGTGCCAGCAGCTTTTACGGGGAGCTGTTTTTT
CASSFYGELFF
>TRBV20-1|NA|NA|TRBJ2-7
TGCAGTGCTAGTAGCTGGCAGGGGGGGACCTACGAGCAGTACTTC
CSASSWQGGTYEQYF
>TRBV6-5|NA|NA|TRBJ2-1
TGTGCCAGCAGTACCCGCAGGGTCAATGAGCAGTTCTTC
CASSTRRVNEQFF
>TRBV27|TRBD2|few|TRBJ2-5
TGTGCCAGCAGTTGGGCTAGCGGGGGGGTCCAAGAGACCCAGTACTTC
CASSWASGGVQETQYF
>TRBV5-4|TRBD2|NA|TRBJ2-3
TGTGCCAGCAGCCCCGCCCCACTAGCGGAGGACACAGATACGCAGTATTTT
CASSPAPLAEDTDTQYF
>TRBV12-3/TRBV12-4|NA|few|TRBJ1-1
TGTGCCAGCAGTGCCGGACTGTCGGGCACTGAAGCTTTCTTT
CASSAGLSGTEAFF
>TRBV5-6|TRBD1|few|TRBJ2-4
TGTGCCAGCAGAGAGACAGGGGAGGAAAACATTCAGTACTTC
CASRETGEENIQYF
>TRBV5-1|NA|many|TRBJ2-6
TGCGCCAGCGGCCCTAGGAAGGGTCCCCTCTCTGGGGCCAACGTCCTGACTTTC
CASGPRKGPLSGANVLTF
>TRBV28|TRBD2|once|TRBJ2-5
TGTGCCAGCAGCCAGGTGCTGGGTACTAGCGGGGGGGCCGGGGAGACCCAGTACTTC
CASSQVLGTSGGAGETQYF
>TRBV6-5|NA|NA|TRBJ1-5
TGTGCCAGCAGCCCCGGACTGATCAATCAGCCCCAGCATTTT
CASSPGLINQPQHF
>TRBV19|TRBD1|few|TRBJ2-3
TGTGCCAGCCACGACAGGGTACGATCAGATACGCAGTATTTT
CASHDRVRSDTQYF
>TRBV4-1|TRBD1|few|TRBJ2-7
TGCGCCAGCAGCCAAGATCGGACAGGGATCTACGAGCAGTACTTC
CASSQDRTGIYEQYF
>TRBV4-3|NA|NA|TRBJ1-2
TGCGCCAGCAGCCAACGGGCGACCCTTTATGGCTACACCTTC
CASSQRATLYGYTF
>TRBV7-9|TRBD1|NA|TRBJ1-4
TGTGCCAGCAGCTCGGACAGGGGGCAGGATAATGAAAAACTGTTTTTT
CASSSDRGQDNEKLFF
>TRBV25-1|NA|once|TRBJ2-3
TGTGCCAGCAGCACCCCCCAGCCAGATACGCAGTATTTT
CASSTPQPDTQYF
>TRBV19|NA|NA|TRBJ1-2
TGTGCCAGTAGTCACCGGACAGCTAACTATGGCTACACCTTC
CASSHRTANYGYTF
>TRBV20-1|NA|NA|TRBJ2-3
TGCAGTGCTAGAGTTGGGGGGGCCAACGATACGCAGTATTTT
CSARVGGANDTQYF
>TRBV5-1|TRBD1|NA|TRBJ2-2
TGCGCCAGCAGCTTGTTACAGGGGCTGACCGGGGAGCTGTTTTTT
CASSLLQGLTGELFF
>TRBV12-3/TRBV12-4|NA|few|TRBJ1-1
TGTGCCAGCAGTTTTGGCCGGGGTACTGAAGCTTTCTTT
CASSFGRGTEAFF
>TRBV7-9|TRBD1|NA|TRBJ2-3
TGTGCCATCATCCCTCGGACAGGGCCCGATACGCAGTATTTT
CAIIPRTGPDTQYF
>TRBV19|NA|few|TRBJ1-2
TGTGCCAGTAGTGTGTATCCGACACCGCCGAACTATGGCTACACCTTC
CASSVYPTPPNYGYTF
>TRBV27|NA|few|TRBJ2-1
TGTGCCAGCAGTTTTGGCAACAACAATGAGCAGTTCTTC
CASSFGNNNEQFF
>TRBV6-5|NA|few|TRBJ2-3
TGTGCCAGCAGTTCCACGAGGTGGCTCACAGATACGCAGTATTTT
CASSSTRWLTDTQYF
>TRBV5-1|TRBD2|many|TRBJ2-1
TGCGCCAGCAGCCCCTCCCGGGGGGGCCTAGATGAGCAGTTCTTC
CASSPSRGGLDEQFF
>TRBV6-5|NA|NA|TRBJ2-5
TGTGCCAGCAGTACAACAGCGATCGAGGAGACCCAGTACTTC
CASSTTAIEETQYF
>TRBV11-2|NA|NA|TRBJ2-5
TGTGCCAGCAGCTCAGTGGGGAGTGAAGAGACCCAGTACTTC
CASSSVGSEETQYF
>TRBV5-1|TRBD2|many|TRBJ2-3
TGCGCCAGCAGCTTTGGACTAGCGGGGAGCACAGATACGCAGTATTTT
CASSFGLAGSTDTQYF
>TRBV3-1|NA|few|TRBJ2-3
TGTGCCAGCAGCCAAGTCCGCCCAGATACGCAGTATTTT
CASSQVRPDTQYF